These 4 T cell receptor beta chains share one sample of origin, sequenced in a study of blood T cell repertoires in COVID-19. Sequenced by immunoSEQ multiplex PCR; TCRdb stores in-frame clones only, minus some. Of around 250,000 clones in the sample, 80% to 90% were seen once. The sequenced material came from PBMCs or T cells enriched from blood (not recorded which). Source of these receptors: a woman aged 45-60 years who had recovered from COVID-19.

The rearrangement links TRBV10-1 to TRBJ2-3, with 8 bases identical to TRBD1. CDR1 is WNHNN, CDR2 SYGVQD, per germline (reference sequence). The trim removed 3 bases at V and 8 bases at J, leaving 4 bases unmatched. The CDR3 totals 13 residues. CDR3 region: CASSEGRGLTQYF. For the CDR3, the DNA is TGCGCCAGCAGTGAAGGCAGGGGGCTTACGCAGTATTTT.

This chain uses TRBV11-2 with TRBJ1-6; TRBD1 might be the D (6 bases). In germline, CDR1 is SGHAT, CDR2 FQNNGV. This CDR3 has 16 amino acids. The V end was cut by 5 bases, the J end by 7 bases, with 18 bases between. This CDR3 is CASSQTTGLMNSPLHF. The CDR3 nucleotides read TGTGCCAGCAGCCAAACCACAGGGTTAATGAATTCACCCCTCCACTTT.

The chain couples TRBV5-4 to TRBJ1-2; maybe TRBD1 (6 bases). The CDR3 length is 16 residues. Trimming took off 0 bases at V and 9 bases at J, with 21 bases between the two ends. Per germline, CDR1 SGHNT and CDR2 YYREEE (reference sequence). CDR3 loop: CASSLAADRSYMSYTF. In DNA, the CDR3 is TGTGCCAGCAGCTTGGCCGCGGACAGATCCTATATGAGCTACACCTTC. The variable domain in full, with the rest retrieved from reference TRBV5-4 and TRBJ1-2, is ETGVTQSPTHLIKTRGQQVTLRCSSQSGHNTVSWYQQALGQGPQFIFQYYREEENGRGNFPPRFSGLQFPNYSSELNVNALELDDSALYLCASSLAADRSYMSYTFGSGTRLTVV.

DNA for the CDR3: TGTGCCAGCTCACCGCAGGGGACGAACACTGAAGCTTTCTTT. It specifies CASSPQGTNTEAFF. This chain links TRBV18 with TRBJ1-1; D is perhaps TRBD1 (6 bases). V lost 3 bases and J lost 1, with 9 bases in between. The CDR3 contains 14 residues. Germline CDR1 is KGHSH and CDR2 is LQKENI.